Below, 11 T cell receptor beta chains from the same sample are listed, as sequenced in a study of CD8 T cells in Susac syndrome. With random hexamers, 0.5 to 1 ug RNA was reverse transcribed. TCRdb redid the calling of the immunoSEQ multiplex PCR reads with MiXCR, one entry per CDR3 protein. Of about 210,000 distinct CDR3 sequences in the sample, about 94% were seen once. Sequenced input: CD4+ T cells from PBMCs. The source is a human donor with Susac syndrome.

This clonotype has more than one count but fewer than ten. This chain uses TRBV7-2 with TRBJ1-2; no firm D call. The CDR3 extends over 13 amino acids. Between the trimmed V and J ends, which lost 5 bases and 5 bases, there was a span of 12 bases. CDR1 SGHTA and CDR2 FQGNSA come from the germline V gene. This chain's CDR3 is CASSLGRTYGYTF. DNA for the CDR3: TGTGCCAGCAGCCTGGGCCGGACGTATGGCTACACCTTC.

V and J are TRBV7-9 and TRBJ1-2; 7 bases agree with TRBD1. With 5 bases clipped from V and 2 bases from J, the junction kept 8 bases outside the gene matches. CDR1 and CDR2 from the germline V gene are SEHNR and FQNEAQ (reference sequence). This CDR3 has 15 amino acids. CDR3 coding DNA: TGTGCCAGCAGCCATACAGGGGCATTGAACTATGGCTACACCTTC. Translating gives CASSHTGALNYGYTF.

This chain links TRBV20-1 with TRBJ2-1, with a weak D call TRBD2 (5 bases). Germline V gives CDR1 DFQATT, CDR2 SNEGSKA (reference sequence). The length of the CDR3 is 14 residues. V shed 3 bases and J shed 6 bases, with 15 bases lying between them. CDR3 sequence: CSARGSVRANEQFF. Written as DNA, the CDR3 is TGCAGTGCTAGGGGGTCAGTGAGGGCCAATGAGCAGTTCTTC.

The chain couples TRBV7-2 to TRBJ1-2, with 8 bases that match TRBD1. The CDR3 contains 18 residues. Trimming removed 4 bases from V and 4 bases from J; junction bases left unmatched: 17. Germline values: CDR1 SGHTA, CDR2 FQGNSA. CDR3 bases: TGTGCCAGCAGCTCCACCGTCTCAGGGGGCTCTGGGGGCTATGGCTACACCTTC. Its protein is CASSSTVSGGSGGYGYTF. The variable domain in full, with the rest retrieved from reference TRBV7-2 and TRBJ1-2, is GAGVSQSPSNKVTEKGKDVELRCDPISGHTALYWYRQSLGQGLEFLIYFQGNSAPDKSGLPSDRFSAERTGGSVSTLTIQRTQQEDSAVYLCASSSTVSGGSGGYGYTFGSGTRLTVV.

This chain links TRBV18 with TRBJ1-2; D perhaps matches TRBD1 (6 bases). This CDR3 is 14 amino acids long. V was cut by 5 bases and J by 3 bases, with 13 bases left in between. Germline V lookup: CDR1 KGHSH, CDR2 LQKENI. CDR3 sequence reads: CASSIQGRDYGYTF. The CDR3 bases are TGTGCCAGCTCAATACAGGGTCGAGACTATGGCTACACCTTC.

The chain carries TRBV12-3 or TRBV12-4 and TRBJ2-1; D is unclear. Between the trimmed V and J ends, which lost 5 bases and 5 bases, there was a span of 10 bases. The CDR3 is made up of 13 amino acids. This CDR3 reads CASSPPSDNEQFF. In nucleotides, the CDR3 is TGTGCCAGCAGTCCCCCGTCAGACAATGAGCAGTTCTTC.

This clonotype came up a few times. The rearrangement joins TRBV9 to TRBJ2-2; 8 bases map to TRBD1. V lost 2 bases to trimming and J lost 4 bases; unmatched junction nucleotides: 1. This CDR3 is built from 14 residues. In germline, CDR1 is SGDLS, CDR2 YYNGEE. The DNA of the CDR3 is TGTGCCAGCAGCGTTGGACAGGGCACCGGGGAGCTGTTTTTT. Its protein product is CASSVGQGTGELFF.

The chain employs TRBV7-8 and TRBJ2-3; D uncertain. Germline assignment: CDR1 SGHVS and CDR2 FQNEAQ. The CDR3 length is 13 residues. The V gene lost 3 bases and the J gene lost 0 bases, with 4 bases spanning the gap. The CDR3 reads CASSFLSTDTQYF. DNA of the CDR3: TGTGCCAGCAGCTTTCTTAGCACAGATACGCAGTATTTT.

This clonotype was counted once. For the CDR3, the DNA is TGCAGCGCTACCCAGGGGGGAGGCACTGAAGCTTTCTTT. This encodes CSATQGGGTEAFF. The gene calls are TRBV29-1 and TRBJ1-1, with 7 bases aligning to TRBD1. The V gene's germline CDR1 is SQVTM and CDR2 ANQGSEA. The CDR3 contains 13 residues. Trimming cost V 7 bases and J 4 bases; bases outside gene matches: 9.

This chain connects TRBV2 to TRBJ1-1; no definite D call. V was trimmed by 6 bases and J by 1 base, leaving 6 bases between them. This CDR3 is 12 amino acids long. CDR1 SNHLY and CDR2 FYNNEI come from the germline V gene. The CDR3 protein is CASSRRNTEAFF. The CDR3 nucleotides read TGTGCCAGCAGCCGACGGAACACTGAAGCTTTCTTT.

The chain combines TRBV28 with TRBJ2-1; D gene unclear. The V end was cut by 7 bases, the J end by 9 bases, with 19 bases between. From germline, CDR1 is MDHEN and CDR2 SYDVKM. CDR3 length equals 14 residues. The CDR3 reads CASKIPSPRSEQFF. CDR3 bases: TGTGCCAGCAAGATTCCCTCCCCGCGGAGTGAGCAGTTCTTC. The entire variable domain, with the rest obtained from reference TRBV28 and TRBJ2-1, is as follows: DVKVTQSSRYLVKRTGEKVFLECVQDMDHENMFWYRQDPGLGLRLIYFSYDVKMKEKGDIPEGYSVSREKKERFSLILESASTNQTSMYLCASKIPSPRSEQFFGPGTRLTVL.